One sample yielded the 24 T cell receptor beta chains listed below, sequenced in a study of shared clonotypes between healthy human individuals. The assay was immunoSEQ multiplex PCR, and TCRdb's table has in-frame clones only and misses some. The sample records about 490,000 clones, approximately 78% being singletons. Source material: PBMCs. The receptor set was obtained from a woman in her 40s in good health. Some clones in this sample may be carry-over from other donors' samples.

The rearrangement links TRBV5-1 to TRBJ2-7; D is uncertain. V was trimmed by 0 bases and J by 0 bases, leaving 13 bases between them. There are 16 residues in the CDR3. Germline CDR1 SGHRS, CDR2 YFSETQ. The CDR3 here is CASSLVFASDSYEQYF. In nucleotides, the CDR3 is TGCGCCAGCAGCTTGGTTTTCGCGTCGGACTCCTACGAGCAGTACTTC.

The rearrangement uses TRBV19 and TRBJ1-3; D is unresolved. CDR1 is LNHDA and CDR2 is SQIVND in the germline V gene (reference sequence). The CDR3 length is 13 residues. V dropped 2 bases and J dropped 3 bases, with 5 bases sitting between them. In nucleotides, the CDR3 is TGTGCCAGTAGTATACGGCATGGAAACACCATATATTTT. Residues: CASSIRHGNTIYF.

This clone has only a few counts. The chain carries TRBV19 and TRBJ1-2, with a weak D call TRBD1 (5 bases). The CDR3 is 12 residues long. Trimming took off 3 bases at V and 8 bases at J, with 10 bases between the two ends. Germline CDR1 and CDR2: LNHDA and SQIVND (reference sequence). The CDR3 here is CASSMRGKGYTF. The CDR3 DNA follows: TGTGCCAGTAGTATGCGGGGCAAGGGCTACACCTTC.

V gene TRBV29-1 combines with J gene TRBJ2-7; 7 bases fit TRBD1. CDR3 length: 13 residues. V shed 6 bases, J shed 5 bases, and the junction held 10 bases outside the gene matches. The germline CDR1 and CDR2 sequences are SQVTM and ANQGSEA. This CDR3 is CSVVRTGLDEQYF. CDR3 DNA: TGCAGCGTCGTAAGGACAGGCCTCGACGAGCAGTACTTC.

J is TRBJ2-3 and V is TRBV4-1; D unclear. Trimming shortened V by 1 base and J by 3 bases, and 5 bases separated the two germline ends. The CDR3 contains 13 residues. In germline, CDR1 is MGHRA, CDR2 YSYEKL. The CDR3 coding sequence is TGCGCCAGCAGCCAAGGGCTTACAGATACGCAGTATTTT. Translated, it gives CASSQGLTDTQYF.

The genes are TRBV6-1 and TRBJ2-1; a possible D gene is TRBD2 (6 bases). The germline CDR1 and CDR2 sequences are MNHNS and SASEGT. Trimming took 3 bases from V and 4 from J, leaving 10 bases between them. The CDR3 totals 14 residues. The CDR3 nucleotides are TGTGCCAGCAGTGATGGCGGGATGTACAATGAGCAGTTCTTC. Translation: CASSDGGMYNEQFF.

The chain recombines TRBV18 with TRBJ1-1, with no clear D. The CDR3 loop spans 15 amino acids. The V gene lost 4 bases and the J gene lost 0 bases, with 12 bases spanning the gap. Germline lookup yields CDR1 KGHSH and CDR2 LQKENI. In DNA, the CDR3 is TGTGCCAGCTCACTTTCCCACGAGATGAACACTGAAGCTTTCTTT. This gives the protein CASSLSHEMNTEAFF.

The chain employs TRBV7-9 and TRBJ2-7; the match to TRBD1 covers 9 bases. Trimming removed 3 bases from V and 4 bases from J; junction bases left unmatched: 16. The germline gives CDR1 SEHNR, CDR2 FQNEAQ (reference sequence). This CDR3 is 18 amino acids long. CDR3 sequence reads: CASSFFPGTGIFRYEQYF. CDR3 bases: TGTGCCAGCAGCTTCTTCCCCGGGACAGGGATCTTTAGGTACGAGCAGTACTTC.

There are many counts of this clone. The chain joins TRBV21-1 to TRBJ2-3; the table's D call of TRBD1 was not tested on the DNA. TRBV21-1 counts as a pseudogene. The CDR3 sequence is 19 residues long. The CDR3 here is CASSKAGARTGIFTDTQYF. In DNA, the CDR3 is TGTGCCAGCAGCAAAGCAGGGGCCCGGACAGGGATATTCACAGATACGCAGTATTTT.

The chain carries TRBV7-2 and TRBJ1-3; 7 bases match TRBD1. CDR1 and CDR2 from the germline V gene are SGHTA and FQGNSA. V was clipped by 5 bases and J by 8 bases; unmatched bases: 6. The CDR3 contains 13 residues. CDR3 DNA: TGTGCCAGCAGCCTCCACAGGGGAGACACCATATATTTT. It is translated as CASSLHRGDTIYF.

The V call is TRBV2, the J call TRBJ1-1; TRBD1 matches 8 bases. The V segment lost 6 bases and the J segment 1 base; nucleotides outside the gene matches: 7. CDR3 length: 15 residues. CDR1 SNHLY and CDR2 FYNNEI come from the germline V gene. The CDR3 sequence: CASSVQGARNTEAFF. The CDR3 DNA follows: TGTGCCAGCAGCGTCCAGGGGGCTAGGAACACTGAAGCTTTCTTT.

DNA of the CDR3: TGTGCCATCAGTGAGGTGGGGGCAGACCGTGGCTACACCTTC. Amino acid sequence: CAISEVGADRGYTF. The genes are TRBV10-3 and TRBJ1-2, with D perhaps matching TRBD1 (6 bases). The V gene's germline CDR1 is ENHRY and CDR2 SYGVKD. Trimming pared 2 bases from V and 7 bases from J, leaving 14 bases between. The CDR3 totals 14 residues.

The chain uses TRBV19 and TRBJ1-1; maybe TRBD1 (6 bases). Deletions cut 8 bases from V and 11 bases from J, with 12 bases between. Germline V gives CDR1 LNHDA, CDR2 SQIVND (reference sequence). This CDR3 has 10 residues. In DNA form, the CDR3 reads TGTGCCAGTGGGGGCGGTTGGGCTTTCTTT. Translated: CASGGGWAFF.

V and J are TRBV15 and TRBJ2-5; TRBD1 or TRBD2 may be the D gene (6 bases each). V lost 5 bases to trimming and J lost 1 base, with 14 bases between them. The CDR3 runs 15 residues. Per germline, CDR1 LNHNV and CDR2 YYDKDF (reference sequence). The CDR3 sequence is CATSDRGTPQETQYF. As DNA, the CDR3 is TGTGCCACCAGCGACCGGGGGACACCCCAAGAGACCCAGTACTTC.

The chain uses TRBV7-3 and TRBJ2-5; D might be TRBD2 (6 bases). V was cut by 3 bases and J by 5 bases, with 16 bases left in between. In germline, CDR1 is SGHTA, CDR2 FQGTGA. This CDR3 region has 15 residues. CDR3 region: CASSLEGIGGETQYF. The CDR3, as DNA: TGTGCCAGCAGCTTGGAGGGGATCGGCGGCGAGACCCAGTACTTC.

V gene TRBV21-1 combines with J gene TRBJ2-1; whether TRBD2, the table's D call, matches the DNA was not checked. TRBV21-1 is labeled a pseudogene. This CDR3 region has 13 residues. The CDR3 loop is CASSKPCYNEQFF. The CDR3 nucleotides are TGTGCCAGCAGCAAACCCTGCTACAATGAGCAGTTCTTC.

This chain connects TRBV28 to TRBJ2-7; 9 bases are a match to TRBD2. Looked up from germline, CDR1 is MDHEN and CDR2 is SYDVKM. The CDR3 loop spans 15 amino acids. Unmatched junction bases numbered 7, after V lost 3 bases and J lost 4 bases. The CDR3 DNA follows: TGTGCCAGCAGTTTTTGGCTAGCGGGATCTTACGAGCAGTACTTC. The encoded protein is CASSFWLAGSYEQYF.

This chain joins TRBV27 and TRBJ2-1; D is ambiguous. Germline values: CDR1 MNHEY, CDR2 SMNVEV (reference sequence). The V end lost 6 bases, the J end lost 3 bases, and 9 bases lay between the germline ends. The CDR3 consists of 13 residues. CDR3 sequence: CASRPLGYNEQFF. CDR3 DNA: TGTGCCAGCAGACCTCTAGGCTACAATGAGCAGTTCTTC.

Written as DNA, the CDR3 is TGCGCCAGCAGTCGTGCGGGACGGGAAAACTATGGCTACACCTTC. Translated, it gives CASSRAGRENYGYTF. The gene calls are TRBV23-1 and TRBJ1-2, with D tentatively TRBD1 (5 bases). TRBV23-1 is classed as an ORF, of uncertain function. The V end was cut by 4 bases, the J end by 2 bases, with 14 bases between. The CDR3 covers 15 residues.

CDR3 region: CASSPAGLWYEQYF. The CDR3 region has the DNA TGTGCCAGCTCACCGGCAGGGTTATGGTACGAGCAGTACTTC. V is TRBV18 and J is TRBJ2-7; possibly TRBD1 for D (5 bases). In germline, CDR1 is KGHSH, CDR2 LQKENI. This CDR3 contains 14 residues. Trimming shortened V by 3 bases and J by 4 bases, and 13 bases separated the two germline ends.

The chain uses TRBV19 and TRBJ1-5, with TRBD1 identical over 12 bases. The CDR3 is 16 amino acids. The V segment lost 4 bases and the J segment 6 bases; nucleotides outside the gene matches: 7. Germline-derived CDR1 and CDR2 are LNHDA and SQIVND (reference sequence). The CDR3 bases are TGTGCCAGTAGTACCCGGGGACAGGGGGCAGGTCAGCCCCAGCATTTT. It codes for CASSTRGQGAGQPQHF.

The CDR3 spells CASSPLSPSSYEQYF. DNA for the CDR3: TGTGCCAGTAGCCCCCTGTCGCCGAGCTCCTACGAGCAGTACTTC. The chain employs TRBV19 and TRBJ2-7; D gene unclear. V lost 6 bases and J 0 bases, leaving 15 bases between the germline ends. Germline CDR1 and CDR2: LNHDA and SQIVND (reference sequence). The CDR3 contains 15 residues.

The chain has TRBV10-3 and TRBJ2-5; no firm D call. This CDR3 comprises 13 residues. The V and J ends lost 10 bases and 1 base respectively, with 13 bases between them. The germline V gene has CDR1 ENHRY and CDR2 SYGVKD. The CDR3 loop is CATAEGGQETQYF. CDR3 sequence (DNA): TGTGCCACCGCTGAAGGTGGCCAAGAGACCCAGTACTTC.

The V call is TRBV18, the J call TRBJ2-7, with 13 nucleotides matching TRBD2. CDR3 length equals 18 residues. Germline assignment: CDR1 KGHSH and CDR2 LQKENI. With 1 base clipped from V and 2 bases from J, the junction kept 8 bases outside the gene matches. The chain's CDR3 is CASSPLSSGLAGPYEQYF. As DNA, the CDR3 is TGTGCCAGCTCACCACTTTCGTCGGGACTAGCGGGACCCTACGAGCAGTACTTC.